One T cell receptor (beta chain) is described in this entry. This clone was recorded once. It lacks a known antigen. No quality values exist for individual bases; no much larger clone is one base distant. V lost 8 bases and J lost 7 bases; the stretch between them is 17 bases long. Looking up the germline V gene yields CDR1 SQVTM and CDR2 ANQGSEA. From the cysteine through the phenylalanine, the CDR3 covers 12 amino acids. CDR3 DNA only is kept here, 36 bases in frame from base 1. This entry comes from a study of cytomegalovirus exposure and HLA in healthy donors (TCRdb year 2017). In the study overall: According to a later analysis, one platform produced both the roughly 120 validation repertoires and the roughly 640 repertoires of the first cohort. The study aimed to test whether signatures of past pathogen exposure could be identified by cataloging public T cell receptors. To predict cytomegalovirus infection status, the study brought together high-throughput TCR immunosequencing, statistical association of individual TCRs with disease status, and machine learning. A separate validation cohort of 100 to 150 different subjects was used in addition to the 666-subject first cohort. Results the study describes overall, beyond this receptor: While some public TCRs were present in many individuals, most TCR sequences turned up only very rarely across donors. In both the original and validation cohorts, the classifier was reported to diagnose cytomegalovirus status with high specificity and sensitivity. In a later analysis, TCRs clustered in the first cohort were found to also tend to co-occur in the 130 or so validation repertoires, with around 94% of cluster scores above 0. According to the authors, the approach could potentially be generalized to other disease states and immunological phenotypes. The study gave a list of under 200 TCR beta chains associated with cytomegalovirus. A few of the identified cytomegalovirus-associated TCR beta chains were confirmed in vitro to be specific for cytomegalovirus antigens. A later analysis lacked HLA typing for the validation cohort, so it scored co-occurrence in that cohort across all 110 or so repertoires.

Separate from the roughly 650-subject first cohort, the validation cohort of about 130 subjects was the group to which the donors belonged. Libraries were made using the immunoSEQ multiplex PCR assay. As for how the authors treated the data: A statistical classification framework was built for diagnosing cytomegalovirus status from the catalog of TCR beta chain sequences. TCRdb limited this immuneACCESS table to in-frame rearrangements with V and J called. A share of clones is missing; checked studies link under half to unresolved V genes, and the rest is unexplained. V and J calls and clone size are given by that table; D and trimming were obtained from the DNA. Present in this sample are under 200,000 clones, about 95% of which were seen just once. The ten largest clones represent around 0.9% of the sample.

The chain is made from TRBV29-1 and TRBJ1-2; no D gene is confidently identified. The receptor was derived from a woman younger than 30 in good health and CMV-seronegative. The sample taken for sequencing was PBMCs. The CDR3 region reads CSYFGSAGGYTF. The nucleotide sequence reads TGCAGCTACTTCGGGTCTGCTGGTGGCTACACCTTC. Supplemented by the reference TRBV29-1 and TRBJ1-2 proteins around the CDR3, the complete variable domain is SAVISQKPSRDICQRGTSLTIQCQVDSQVTMMFWYRQQPGQSLTLIATANQGSEATYESGFVIDKFPISRPNLTFSTLTVSNMSPEDSSIYLCSYFGSAGGYTFGSGTRLTVV.